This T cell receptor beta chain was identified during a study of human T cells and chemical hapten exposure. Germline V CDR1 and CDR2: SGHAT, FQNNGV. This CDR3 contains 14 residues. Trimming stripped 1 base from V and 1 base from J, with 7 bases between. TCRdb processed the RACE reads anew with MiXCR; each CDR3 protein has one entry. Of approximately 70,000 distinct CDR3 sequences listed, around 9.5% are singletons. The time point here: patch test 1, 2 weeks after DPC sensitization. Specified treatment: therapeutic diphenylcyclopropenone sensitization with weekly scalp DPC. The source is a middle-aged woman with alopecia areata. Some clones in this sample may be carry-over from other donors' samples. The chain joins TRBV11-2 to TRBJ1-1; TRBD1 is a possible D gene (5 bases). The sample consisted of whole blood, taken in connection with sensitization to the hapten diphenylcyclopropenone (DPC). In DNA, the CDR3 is TGTGCCAGCAGCTTAGTTGGGGGGAACACTGAAGCTTTCTTT. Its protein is CASSLVGGNTEAFF.